This T cell receptor (beta chain) came from a study of blood T cell repertoires in COVID-19. Across the whole study: The cDNA or gDNA used as material had been derived from T cells, B-cell-depleted T cells, or PBMCs.

Across about two dozen US areas, participants ranged in age from roughly 18 to 95 years. Clinical history reported by participants formed the basis on which cohorts were assigned. Profiling relied on immunoSEQ multiplex PCR, and the TCRdb table lists in-frame clones only, not all of them. Among over 250,000 clones listed, more than 75% were seen once. CDR3 size: 14 residues. Trimming took 4 bases from V and 9 from J, leaving 19 bases between them. The germline gives CDR1 SQVTM, CDR2 ANQGSEA. The chain is built from TRBV29-1 and TRBJ2-4, with D possibly TRBD2 on 6 matching bases. Sequencing was performed on PBMCs or T cells enriched from blood (not recorded which). The clonotype was recovered from a woman aged 55-70 years in a cohort exposed to, infected with or recovered from COVID-19 (not recorded which). The CDR3 nucleotides are TGCAGCGTTGCGCTCAGCGGGTTCGGTGTCATTCAGTACTTC. Its translation: CSVALSGFGVIQYF.